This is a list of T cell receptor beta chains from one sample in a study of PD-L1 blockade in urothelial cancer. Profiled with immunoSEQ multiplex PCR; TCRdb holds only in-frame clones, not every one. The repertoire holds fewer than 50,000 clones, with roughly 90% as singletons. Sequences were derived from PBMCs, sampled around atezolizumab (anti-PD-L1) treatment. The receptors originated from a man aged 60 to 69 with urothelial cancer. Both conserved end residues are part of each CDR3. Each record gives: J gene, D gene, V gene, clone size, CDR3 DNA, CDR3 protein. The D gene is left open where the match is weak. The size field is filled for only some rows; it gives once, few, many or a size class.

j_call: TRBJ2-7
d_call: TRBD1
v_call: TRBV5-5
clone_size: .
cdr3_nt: TGTGCCAGCAGAACCGGGACAGGGCTTTGGGAGCAGTACTTC
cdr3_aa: CASRTGTGLWEQYF

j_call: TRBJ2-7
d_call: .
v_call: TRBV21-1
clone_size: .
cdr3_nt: TGTGCCAGCAGCAGGAGACTAGCGGCGGTCTACGAGCAGTACTTC
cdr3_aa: CASSRRLAAVYEQYF

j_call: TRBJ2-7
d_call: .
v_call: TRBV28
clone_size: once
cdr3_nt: TGTGCCAGCAGTTCGACAGTACCCTCCTACGAGCAGTACTTC
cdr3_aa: CASSSTVPSYEQYF

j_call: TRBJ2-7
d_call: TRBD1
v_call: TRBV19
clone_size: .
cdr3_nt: TGTGCCAGTAGTGAGACAGGGGATTACTCCTACGAGCAGTACTTC
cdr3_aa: CASSETGDYSYEQYF

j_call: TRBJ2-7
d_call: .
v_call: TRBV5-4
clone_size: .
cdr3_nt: TGTGCCAGCAGCCCGCGCGGGGTGGGGTCCTACGAGCAGTACTTC
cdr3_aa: CASSPRGVGSYEQYF

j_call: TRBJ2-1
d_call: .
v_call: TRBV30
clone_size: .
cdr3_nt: TGTGCCTGGAGTATCGGTAGGGTGCGGGATGAGCAGTTCTTC
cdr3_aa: CAWSIGRVRDEQFF

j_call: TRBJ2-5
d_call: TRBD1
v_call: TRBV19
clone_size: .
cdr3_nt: TGTGCCAGTAGCCTCCGAAACAGGGGAATCTTGGAGACCCAGTACTTC
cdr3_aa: CASSLRNRGILETQYF

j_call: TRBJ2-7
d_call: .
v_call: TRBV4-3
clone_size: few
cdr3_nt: TGCGCCAGCAGCTTGGCGGGGCTGATCTACGAGCAGTACTTC
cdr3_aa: CASSLAGLIYEQYF

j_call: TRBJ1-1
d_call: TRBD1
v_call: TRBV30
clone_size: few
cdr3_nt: TGTGCCTGGAGTCTCACCCTATGGGGACAGGGTCCGGGGAACACTGAAGCTTTCTTT
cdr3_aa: CAWSLTLWGQGPGNTEAFF

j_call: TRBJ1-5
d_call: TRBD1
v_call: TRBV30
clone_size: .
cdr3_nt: TGTGCCTACTCCACCTCTCAGGGGGTCAATCAGCCCCAGCATTTT
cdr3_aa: CAYSTSQGVNQPQHF

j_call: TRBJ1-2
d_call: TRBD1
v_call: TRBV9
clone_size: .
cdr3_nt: TGTGCCAGCAGCGTAGTTCCCAGGCGGACAGGGGAAGAAAACTATGGCTACACCTTC
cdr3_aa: CASSVVPRRTGEENYGYTF

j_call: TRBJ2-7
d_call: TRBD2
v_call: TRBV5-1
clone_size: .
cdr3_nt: TGCGCCAGCAGCTTGCCTAGCGGGGGAACCTACGAGCAGTACTTC
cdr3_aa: CASSLPSGGTYEQYF

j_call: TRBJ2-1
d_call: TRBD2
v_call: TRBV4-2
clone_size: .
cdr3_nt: TGTGCCAGCAGCCAGGGACTAGCGGGAACGAGGTCCTACAATGAGCAGTTCTTC
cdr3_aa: CASSQGLAGTRSYNEQFF

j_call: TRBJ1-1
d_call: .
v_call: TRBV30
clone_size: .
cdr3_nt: TGTGCCTGGAGAAGGACAGTAAACACTGAAGCTTTCTTT
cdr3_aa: CAWRRTVNTEAFF

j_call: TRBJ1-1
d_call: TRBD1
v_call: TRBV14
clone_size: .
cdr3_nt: TGTGCCAGCAGTCGCGGGACAGGGGTAATTGGGACTGAAGCTTTCTTT
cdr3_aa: CASSRGTGVIGTEAFF

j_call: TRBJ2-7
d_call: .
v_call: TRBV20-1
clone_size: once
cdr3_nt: TGCAGTGCTAGAGACAGCTACGAGCAGTACTTC
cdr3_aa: CSARDSYEQYF

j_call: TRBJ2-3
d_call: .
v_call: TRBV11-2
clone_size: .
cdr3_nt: TGTGCCAGCAGCTTTATAAGCCCCACCAGCACAGATACGCAGTATTTT
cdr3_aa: CASSFISPTSTDTQYF

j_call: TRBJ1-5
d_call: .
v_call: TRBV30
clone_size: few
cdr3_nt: TGTGCCTGGAGTGAACAGGGAAATCAGCCCCAGCATTTT
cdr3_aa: CAWSEQGNQPQHF

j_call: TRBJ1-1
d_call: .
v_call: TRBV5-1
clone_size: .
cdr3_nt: TGCGCCAGCAGCCCCCAGGCCCCCGTGAACACTGAAGCTTTCTTT
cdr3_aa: CASSPQAPVNTEAFF

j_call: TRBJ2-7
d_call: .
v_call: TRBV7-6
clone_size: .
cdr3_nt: TGTGCCAGCAGCTTTGGTACAGGCCTTACCTACGAGCAGTACTTC
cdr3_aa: CASSFGTGLTYEQYF

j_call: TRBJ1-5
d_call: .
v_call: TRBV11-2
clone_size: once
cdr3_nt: TGTGCCAGCAGCCCGGGGGCGGGGGCTGGACAGCCCCAGCATTTT
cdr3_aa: CASSPGAGAGQPQHF

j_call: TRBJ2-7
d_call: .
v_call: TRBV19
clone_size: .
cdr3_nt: TGTGCCAGTAGTACCAAACAGGGTGACGAGCAGTACTTC
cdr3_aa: CASSTKQGDEQYF

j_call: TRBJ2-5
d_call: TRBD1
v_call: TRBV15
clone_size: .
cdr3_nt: TGTGCCACCAGCAGATCCTACTTGGGACAGGGGGAGACCCAGTACTTC
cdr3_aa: CATSRSYLGQGETQYF

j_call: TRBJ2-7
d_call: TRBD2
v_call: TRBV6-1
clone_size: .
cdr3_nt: TGTGCCAGCATCAAACTAGCGGGAGTCTACGAGCAGTACTTC
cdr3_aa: CASIKLAGVYEQYF

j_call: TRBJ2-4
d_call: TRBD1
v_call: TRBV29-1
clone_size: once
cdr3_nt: TGCAGCGTTGAGGCAGGGGGCTTGAACATTCAGTACTTC
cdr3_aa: CSVEAGGLNIQYF

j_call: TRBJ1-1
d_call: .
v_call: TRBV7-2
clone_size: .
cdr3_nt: TGTGCCAGCAGCTTACAGATGAACACTGAAGCTTTCTTT
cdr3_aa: CASSLQMNTEAFF

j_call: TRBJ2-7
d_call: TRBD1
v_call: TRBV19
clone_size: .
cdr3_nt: TGTGCCAGTAGTGCAGGGACAGGGCTCACCTACGAGCAGTACTTC
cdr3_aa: CASSAGTGLTYEQYF

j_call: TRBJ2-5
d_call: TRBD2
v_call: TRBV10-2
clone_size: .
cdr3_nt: TGCGCCAGCAGGCTAGCGGTTCAAGAGACCCAGTACTTC
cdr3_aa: CASRLAVQETQYF

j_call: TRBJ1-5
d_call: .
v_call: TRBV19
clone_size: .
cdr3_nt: TGTGCCAGTAGTATAGAGGGCTTTAGCAATCAGCCCCAGCATTTT
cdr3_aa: CASSIEGFSNQPQHF

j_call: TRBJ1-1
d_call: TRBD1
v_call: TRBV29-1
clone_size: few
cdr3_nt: TGCAGCGTGGGGACAGGGACCCTAGAGGCTTTCTTT
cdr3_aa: CSVGTGTLEAFF

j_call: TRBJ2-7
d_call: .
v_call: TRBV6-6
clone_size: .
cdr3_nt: TGTGCCAGCAGTTACTCAGGGGTTTCGGACGAGCAGTACTTC
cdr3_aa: CASSYSGVSDEQYF

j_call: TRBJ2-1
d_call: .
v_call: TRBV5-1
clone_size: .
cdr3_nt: TGCGCCAGCAGCTTGGGACTAAATGAGCAGTTCTTC
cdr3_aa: CASSLGLNEQFF

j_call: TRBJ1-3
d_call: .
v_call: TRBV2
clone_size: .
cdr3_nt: TGTGCCAGCGCCACAGGAGCGGGAAACACCATATATTTT
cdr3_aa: CASATGAGNTIYF

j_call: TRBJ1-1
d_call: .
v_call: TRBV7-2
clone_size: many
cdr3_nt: TGTGCCAGCAGCCCGGGGGGGCTCACTGAAGCTTTCTTT
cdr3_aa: CASSPGGLTEAFF

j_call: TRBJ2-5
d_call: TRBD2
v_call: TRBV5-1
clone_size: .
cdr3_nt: TGCGCCAGCACCCTCATTGCGGGAGTAAGAGAGACCCAGTACTTC
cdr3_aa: CASTLIAGVRETQYF

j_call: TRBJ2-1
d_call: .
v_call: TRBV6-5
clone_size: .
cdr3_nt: TGTGCCAGCAGTTACCTCTATGGCTCCTACAATGAGCAGTTCTTC
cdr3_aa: CASSYLYGSYNEQFF

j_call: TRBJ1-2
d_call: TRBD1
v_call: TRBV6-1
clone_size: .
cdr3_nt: TGTGCCAGCAGTGTAGCCGGGACAGGCGACTATGGCTACACCTTC
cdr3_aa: CASSVAGTGDYGYTF

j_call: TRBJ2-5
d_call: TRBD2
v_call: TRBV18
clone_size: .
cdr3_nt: TGTGCCAGCTCACCCCTGACTAGCGGGGTCCAAGAGACCCAGTACTTC
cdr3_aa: CASSPLTSGVQETQYF

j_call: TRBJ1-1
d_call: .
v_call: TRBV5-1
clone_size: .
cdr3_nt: TGCGCCAGCAGCTTAATACAGCCCTCCCTGAACACTGAAGCTTTCTTT
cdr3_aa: CASSLIQPSLNTEAFF

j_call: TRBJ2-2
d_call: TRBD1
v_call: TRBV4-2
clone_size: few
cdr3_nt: TGTGCCAGCAGCCAACCCGGGACAGGGAGGACCGGGGAGCTGTTTTTT
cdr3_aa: CASSQPGTGRTGELFF

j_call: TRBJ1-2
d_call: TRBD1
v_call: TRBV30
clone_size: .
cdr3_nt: TGTGCCTGGAGTCGACAGGGAAGGGTCGATGGCTACACCTTC
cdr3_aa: CAWSRQGRVDGYTF

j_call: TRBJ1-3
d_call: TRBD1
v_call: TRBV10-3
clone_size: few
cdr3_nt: TGTGCCGGAGGGACAGCCTCTGGAAACACCATATATTTT
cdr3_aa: CAGGTASGNTIYF

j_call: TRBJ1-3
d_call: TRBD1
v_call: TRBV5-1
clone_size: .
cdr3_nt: TGCGCCAGCAGCTGGACAGGGTCCGGCTCTGGAAACACCATATATTTT
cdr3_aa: CASSWTGSGSGNTIYF

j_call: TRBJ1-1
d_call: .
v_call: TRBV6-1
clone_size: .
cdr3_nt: TGTGCCAGCGGCCCAGGGGCCACTGAAGCTTTCTTT
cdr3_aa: CASGPGATEAFF

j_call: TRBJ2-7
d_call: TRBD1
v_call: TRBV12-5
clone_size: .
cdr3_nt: TGTGCTAGTGGTTTGGTAAGAGGACAGGGTCAGGTCTACGAGCAGTACTTC
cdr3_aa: CASGLVRGQGQVYEQYF

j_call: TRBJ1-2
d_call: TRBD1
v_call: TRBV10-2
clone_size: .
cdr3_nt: TGCGCCAGCGGAGAGGGACAGGGGGTTGGCTACACCTTC
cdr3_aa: CASGEGQGVGYTF

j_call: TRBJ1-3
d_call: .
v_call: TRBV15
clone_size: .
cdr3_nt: TGTGCCACCAGCATAGGCGGGGGCTCTGGAAACACCATATATTTT
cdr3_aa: CATSIGGGSGNTIYF

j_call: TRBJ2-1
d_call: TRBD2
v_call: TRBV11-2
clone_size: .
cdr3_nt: TGTGCCAGCAGCTTAGTGCCGGCGGGAGGAACTTACAATGAGCAGTTCTTC
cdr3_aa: CASSLVPAGGTYNEQFF

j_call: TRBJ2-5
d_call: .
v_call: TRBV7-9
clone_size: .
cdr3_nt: TGTGCCAGCAGCTTGTACCTAGCGAGTAAAGGGACCCAGTACTTC
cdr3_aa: CASSLYLASKGTQYF

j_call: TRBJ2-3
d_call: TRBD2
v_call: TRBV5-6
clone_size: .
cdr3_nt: TGTGCCAGCAGCTCCTTTCTAGCGGGAATTAAAGATACGCAGTATTTT
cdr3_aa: CASSSFLAGIKDTQYF

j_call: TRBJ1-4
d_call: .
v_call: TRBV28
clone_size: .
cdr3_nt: TGTGCCAGCAGAGCAGGGGAAACTAATGAAAAACTGTTTTTT
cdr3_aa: CASRAGETNEKLFF

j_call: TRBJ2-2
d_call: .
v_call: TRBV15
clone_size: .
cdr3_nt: TGTGCCACCAGCAGAGCAGGGTCCACCGGGGAGCTGTTTTTT
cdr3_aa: CATSRAGSTGELFF

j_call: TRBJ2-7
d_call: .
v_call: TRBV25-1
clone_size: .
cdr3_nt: TGTGCCAGCAGTGAATTGGGGGGGCGGGAGTACTTC
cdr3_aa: CASSELGGREYF

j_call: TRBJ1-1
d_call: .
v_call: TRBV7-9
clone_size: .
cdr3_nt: TGTGCCAGCAGCTTAAGTCCGGACAGAGTGAACACTGAAGCTTTCTTT
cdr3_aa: CASSLSPDRVNTEAFF

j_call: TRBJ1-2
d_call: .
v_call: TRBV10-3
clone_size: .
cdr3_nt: TGTGCCATCAGTCGGGACATTCTACGCCATAACTATGGCTACACCTTC
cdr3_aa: CAISRDILRHNYGYTF

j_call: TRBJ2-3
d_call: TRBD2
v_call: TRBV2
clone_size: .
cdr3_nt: TGTGCCAGCAGTGCCTTAGCGGGAGGGCGCACAGATACGCAGTATTTT
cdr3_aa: CASSALAGGRTDTQYF

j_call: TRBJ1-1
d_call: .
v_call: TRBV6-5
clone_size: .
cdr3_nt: TGTGCCAGCAGTTACTCGATGCCAGGGTTGGGGGGAGCTTTCTTT
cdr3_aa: CASSYSMPGLGGAFF

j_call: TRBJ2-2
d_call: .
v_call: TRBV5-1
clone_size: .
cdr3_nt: TGCGCCAGCAGCTTGGAAATAACCGGGGAGCTGTTTTTT
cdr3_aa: CASSLEITGELFF

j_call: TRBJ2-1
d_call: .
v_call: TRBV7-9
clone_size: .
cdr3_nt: TGTGCCACATACGGTTACAATGAGCAGTTCTTC
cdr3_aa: CATYGYNEQFF

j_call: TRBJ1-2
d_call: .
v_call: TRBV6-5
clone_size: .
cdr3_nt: TGTGCCAGCAGTTCCCCGGCGGGGGGGGGCTATGGCTACACCTTC
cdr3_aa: CASSSPAGGGYGYTF